This is a list of T cell receptor beta chains from one sample in a study of T cells in Graves' hyperthyroidism and ophthalmopathy. TCRdb re-called the multiplex PCR reads with MiXCR, one entry per CDR3 protein. This sample has more than 500,000 distinct CDR3 sequences, with roughly 15% found just once. The sequenced sample was blood. The origin of the receptors is a woman between 35 and 50 years old with Graves' ophthalmopathy. CDR3s include the opening cysteine and the closing phenylalanine or tryptophan. A D gene is named only where the DNA matches it firmly. Clone size, where shown, is once, few, many, or a class for clones that have expanded.

TRBV28	TRBJ1-5	-	-	TGTGCCAGCCTTCCTTTGGGGGGGTCCCAGCCCCAGCATTTT	CASLPLGGSQPQHF
TRBV9	TRBJ2-2	-	TRBD2	TGTGCCAGCAGCGTAGGGGAACGACTAGCGGGGACTACTGGGGAGCTGTTTTTT	CASSVGERLAGTTGELFF
TRBV29-1	TRBJ2-7	few	-	TGCAGCGTTGTGGAGCGGGTGGCTTCTTACGAGCAGTACTTC	CSVVERVASYEQYF
TRBV11-1	TRBJ2-2	-	-	TGTGCCAGCACCCCGGGCGGCAGGGGGGACACCGGGGAGCTGTTTTTT	CASTPGGRGDTGELFF
TRBV4-2	TRBJ2-7	-	-	TGTGCCAGCAGCCAAGGGAAGCGGAAGGAGGACGAGCAGTACTTC	CASSQGKRKEDEQYF
TRBV3-1	TRBJ2-5	many	TRBD1	TGTGCCAGCAGCCAAGATGGACAGGGCCAAGAGACCCAGTACTTC	CASSQDGQGQETQYF
TRBV20-1	TRBJ2-7	many	-	TGCAGTGCTAGGGGGAGTGGGGACCCCTACGAGCAGTACTTC	CSARGSGDPYEQYF
TRBV6-1	TRBJ2-7	many	-	TGTGCCAGCAGTCCTTACCTGTCCGGAAGCGAGCAGTACTTC	CASSPYLSGSEQYF
TRBV28	TRBJ2-7	many	-	TGTGCCAGCAGTTTATCGTTGGACGAGCAGTACTTC	CASSLSLDEQYF
TRBV4-1	TRBJ2-7	many	-	TGCGCCAGCAGCCAAGCGGGGGCGGGGAGGCCCTACGAGCAGTACTTC	CASSQAGAGRPYEQYF
TRBV12-3/TRBV12-4	TRBJ1-1	few	-	TGTGCCAGCAAACGGGGCCGGACTGAAGCTTTCTTT	CASKRGRTEAFF
TRBV28	TRBJ1-1	many	TRBD1	TGTGCCAGCAGTTTCCTGAAGACACCGACAGGGAATGGTGAAGCTTTCTTT	CASSFLKTPTGNGEAFF
TRBV7-2	TRBJ1-1	-	-	TGTGCCAGCAGCTTAGGTGCGGGGTCTGGGGAAGCTTTCTTT	CASSLGAGSGEAFF
TRBV29-1	TRBJ1-2	many	-	TGCAGCGTTGAAGCGGCGGTAGGCTACACCTTC	CSVEAAVGYTF
TRBV20-1	TRBJ2-7	-	TRBD2	TGCAGTGCTAGAGGGGGGGGCTCCTACGAGCAGTACTTC	CSARGGGSYEQYF
TRBV5-6	TRBJ2-7	many	-	TGTGCCAGCAGCTTGATGACAGGAGCCCTATTCGAGCAGTACTTC	CASSLMTGALFEQYF